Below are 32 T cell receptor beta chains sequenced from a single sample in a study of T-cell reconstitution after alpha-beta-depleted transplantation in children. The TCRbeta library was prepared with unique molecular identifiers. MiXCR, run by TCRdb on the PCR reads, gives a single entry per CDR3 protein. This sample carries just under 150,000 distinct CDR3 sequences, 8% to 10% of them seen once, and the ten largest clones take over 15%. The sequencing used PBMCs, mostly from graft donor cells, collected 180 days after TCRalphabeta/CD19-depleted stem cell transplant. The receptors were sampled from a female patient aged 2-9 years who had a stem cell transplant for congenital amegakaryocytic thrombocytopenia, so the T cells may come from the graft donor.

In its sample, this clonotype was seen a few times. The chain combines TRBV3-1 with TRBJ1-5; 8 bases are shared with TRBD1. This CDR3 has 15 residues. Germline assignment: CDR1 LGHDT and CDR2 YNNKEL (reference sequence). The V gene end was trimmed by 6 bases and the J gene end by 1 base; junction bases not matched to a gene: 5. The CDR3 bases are TGTGCCAGCAGTCAGAACAGGGGGAGCAATCAGCCCCAGCATTTT. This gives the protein CASSQNRGSNQPQHF.

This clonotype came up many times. The CDR3 coding sequence is TGTGCCAGCAGTTGTCAGGGGGCTGGAAACACCATATATTTT. Protein product: CASSCQGAGNTIYF. The chain couples TRBV25-1 to TRBJ1-3; 7 bases are a match to TRBD1. This CDR3 spans 14 amino acids. Germline CDR1 MGHDK, CDR2 SYGVNS. Germline trimming cut 5 bases from V and 2 bases from J; bases unmatched to any gene: 3.

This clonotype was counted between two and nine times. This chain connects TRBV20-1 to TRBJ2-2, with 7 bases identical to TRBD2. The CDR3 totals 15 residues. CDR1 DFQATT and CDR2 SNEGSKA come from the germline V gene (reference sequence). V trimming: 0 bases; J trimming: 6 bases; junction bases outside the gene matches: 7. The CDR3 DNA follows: TGCAGTGCTAGAGATCAGGAGGGAGGGTCCGGGGAGCTGTTTTTT. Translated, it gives CSARDQEGGSGELFF.

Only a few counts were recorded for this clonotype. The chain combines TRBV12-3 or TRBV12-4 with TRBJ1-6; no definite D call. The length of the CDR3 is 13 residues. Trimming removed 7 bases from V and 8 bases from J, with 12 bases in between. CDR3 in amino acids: CASNGNGDSPLHF. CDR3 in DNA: TGTGCCAGCAACGGGAATGGGGATTCACCCCTCCACTTT.

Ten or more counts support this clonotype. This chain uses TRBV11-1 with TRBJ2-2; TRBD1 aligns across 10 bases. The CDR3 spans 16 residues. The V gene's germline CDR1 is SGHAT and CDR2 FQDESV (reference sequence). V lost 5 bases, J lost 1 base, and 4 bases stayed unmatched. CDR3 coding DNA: TGTGCCAGCAGCCCCGGGACAGGGGTGAACACCGGGGAGCTGTTTTTT. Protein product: CASSPGTGVNTGELFF.

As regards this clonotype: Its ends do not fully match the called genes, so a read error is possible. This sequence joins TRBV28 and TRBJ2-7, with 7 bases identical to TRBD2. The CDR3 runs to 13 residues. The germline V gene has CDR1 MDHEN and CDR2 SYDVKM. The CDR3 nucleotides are TGTGCCAGCAGTCTAAGCGGGAACTACGAGCACTACTTC. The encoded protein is CASSLSGNYEHYF.

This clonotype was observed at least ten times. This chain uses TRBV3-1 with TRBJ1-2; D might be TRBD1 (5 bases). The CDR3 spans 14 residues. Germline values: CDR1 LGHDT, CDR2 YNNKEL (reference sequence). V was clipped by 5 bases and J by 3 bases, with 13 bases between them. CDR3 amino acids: CASSSWGVHYGYTF. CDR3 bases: TGTGCCAGCAGCTCGTGGGGGGTTCACTATGGCTACACCTTC. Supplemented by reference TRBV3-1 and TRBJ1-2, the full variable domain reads DTAVSQTPKYLVTQMGNDKSIKCEQNLGHDTMYWYKQDSKKFLKIMFSYNNKELIINETVPNRFSPKSPDKAHLNLHINSLELGDSAVYFCASSSWGVHYGYTFGSGTRLTVV.

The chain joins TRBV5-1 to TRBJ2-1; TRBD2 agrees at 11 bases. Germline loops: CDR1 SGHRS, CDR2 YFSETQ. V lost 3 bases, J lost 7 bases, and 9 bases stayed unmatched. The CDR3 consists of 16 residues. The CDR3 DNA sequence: TGCGCCAGCAGCTCATTTAGCGGGAGGGTAAAGAATGAGCAGTTCTTC. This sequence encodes CASSSFSGRVKNEQFF.

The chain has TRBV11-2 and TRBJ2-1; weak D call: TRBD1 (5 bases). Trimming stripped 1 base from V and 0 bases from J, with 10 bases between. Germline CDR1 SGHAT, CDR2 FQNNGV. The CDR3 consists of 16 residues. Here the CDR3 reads CASSLGRQPSYNEQFF. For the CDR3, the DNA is TGTGCCAGCAGCTTAGGCCGACAGCCCTCCTACAATGAGCAGTTCTTC.

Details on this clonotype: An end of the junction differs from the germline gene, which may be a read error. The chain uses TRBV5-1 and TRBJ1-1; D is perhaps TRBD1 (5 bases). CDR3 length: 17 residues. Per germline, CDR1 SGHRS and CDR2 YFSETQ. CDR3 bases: TGCGCCAGCACCCTAATTAGTGGGGGACCCATGAACAATGAAGCTTTCTTT. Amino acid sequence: CASTLISGGPMNNEAFF. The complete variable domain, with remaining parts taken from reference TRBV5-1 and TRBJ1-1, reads KAGVTQTPRYLIKTRGQQVTLSCSPISGHRSVSWYQQTPGQGLQFLFEYFSETQRNKGNFPGRFSGRQFSNSRSEMNVSTLELGDSALYLCASTLISGGPMNNEAFFGQGTRLTVV.

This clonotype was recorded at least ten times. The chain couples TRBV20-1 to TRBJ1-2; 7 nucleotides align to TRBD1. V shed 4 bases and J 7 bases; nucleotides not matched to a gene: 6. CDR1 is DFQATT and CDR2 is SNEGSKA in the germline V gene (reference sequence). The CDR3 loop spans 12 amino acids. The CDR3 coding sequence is TGCAGTGCTAACAGACAGGGTCGTGGCTACACCTTC. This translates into CSANRQGRGYTF.

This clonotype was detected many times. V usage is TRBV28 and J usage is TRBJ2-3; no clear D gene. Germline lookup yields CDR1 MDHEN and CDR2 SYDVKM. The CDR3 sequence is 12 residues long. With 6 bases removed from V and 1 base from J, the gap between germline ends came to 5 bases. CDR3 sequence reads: CASRRRTDTQYF. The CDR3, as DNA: TGTGCCAGCAGAAGACGCACAGATACGCAGTATTTT.

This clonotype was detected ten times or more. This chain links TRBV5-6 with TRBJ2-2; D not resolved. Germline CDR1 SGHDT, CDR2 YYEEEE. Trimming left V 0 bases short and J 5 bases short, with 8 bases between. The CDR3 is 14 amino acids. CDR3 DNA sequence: TGTGCCAGCAGCTTGGCGGGCCAGACCGGGGAGCTGTTTTTT. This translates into CASSLAGQTGELFF.

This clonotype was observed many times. CDR3 DNA sequence: TGTGCCAGCAGTTCCTACAGGGTACCGCAGTATTTT. Translation gives CASSSYRVPQYF. The gene calls are TRBV12-3 or TRBV12-4 and TRBJ2-3; possibly TRBD1 for D (6 bases). The length of the CDR3 is 12 residues. V lost 4 bases, J lost 10 bases, and 12 bases lay in between.

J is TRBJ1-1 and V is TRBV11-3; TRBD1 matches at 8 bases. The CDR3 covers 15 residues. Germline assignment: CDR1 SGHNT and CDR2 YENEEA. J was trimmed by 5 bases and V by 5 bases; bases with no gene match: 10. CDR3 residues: CASSPPTGGVTEAFF. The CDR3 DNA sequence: TGTGCCAGCAGCCCCCCTACAGGGGGGGTAACTGAAGCTTTCTTT.

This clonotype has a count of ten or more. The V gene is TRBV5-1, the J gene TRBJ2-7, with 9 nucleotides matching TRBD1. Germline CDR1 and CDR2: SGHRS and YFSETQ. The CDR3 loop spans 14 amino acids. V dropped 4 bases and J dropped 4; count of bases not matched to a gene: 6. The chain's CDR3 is CASSRTGAFYEQYF. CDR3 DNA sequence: TGCGCCAGCAGCCGGACAGGGGCCTTTTACGAGCAGTACTTC. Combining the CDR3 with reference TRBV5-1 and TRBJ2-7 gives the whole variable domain KAGVTQTPRYLIKTRGQQVTLSCSPISGHRSVSWYQQTPGQGLQFLFEYFSETQRNKGNFPGRFSGRQFSNSRSEMNVSTLELGDSALYLCASSRTGAFYEQYFGPGTRLTVT.

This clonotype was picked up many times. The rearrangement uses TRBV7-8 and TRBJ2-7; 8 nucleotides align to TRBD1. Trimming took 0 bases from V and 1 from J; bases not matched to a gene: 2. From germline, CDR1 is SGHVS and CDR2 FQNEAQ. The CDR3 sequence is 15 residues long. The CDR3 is CASSLAQGASYEQYF. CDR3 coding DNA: TGTGCCAGCAGCTTAGCCCAGGGGGCATCCTACGAGCAGTACTTC.

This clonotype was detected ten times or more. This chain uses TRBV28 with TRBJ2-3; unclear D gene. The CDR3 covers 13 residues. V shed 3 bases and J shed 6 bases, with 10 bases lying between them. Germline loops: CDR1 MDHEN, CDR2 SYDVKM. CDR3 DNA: TGTGCCAGCAGTTTTACAGTGGCGGATACGCAGTATTTT. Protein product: CASSFTVADTQYF. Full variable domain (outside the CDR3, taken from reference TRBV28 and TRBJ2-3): DVKVTQSSRYLVKRTGEKVFLECVQDMDHENMFWYRQDPGLGLRLIYFSYDVKMKEKGDIPEGYSVSREKKERFSLILESASTNQTSMYLCASSFTVADTQYFGPGTRLTVL.

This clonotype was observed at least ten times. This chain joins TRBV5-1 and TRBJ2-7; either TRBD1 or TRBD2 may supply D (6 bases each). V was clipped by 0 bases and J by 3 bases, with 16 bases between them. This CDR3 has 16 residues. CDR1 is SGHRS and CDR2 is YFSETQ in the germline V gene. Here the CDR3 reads CASSLEVGGLSYEQYF. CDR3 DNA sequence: TGCGCCAGCAGCTTGGAGGTCGGGGGCCTGAGCTACGAGCAGTACTTC.

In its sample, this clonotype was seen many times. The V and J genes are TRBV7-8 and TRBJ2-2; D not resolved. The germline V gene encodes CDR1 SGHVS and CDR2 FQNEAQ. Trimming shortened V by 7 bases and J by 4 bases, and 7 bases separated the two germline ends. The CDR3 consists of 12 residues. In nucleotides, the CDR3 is TGTGCCAGCACCAGATCCACCGGGGAGCTGTTTTTT. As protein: CASTRSTGELFF. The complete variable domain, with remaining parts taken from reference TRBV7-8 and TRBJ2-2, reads GAGVSQSPRYKVAKRGQDVALRCDPISGHVSLFWYQQALGQGPEFLTYFQNEAQLDKSGLPSDRFFAERPEGSVSTLKIQRTQQEDSAVYLCASTRSTGELFFGEGSRLTVL.

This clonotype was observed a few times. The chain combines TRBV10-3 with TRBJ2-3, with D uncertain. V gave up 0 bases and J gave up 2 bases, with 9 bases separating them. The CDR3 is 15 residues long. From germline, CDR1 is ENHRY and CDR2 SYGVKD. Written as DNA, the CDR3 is TGTGCCATCAGTGAGTCTAGGCGGTACACAGATACGCAGTATTTT. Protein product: CAISESRRYTDTQYF.

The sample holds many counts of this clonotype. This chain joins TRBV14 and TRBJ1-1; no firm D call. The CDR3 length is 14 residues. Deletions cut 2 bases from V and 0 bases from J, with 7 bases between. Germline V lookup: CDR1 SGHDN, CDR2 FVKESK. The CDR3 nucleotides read TGTGCCAGCAGCCAACAGGCGTTGAACACTGAAGCTTTCTTT. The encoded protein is CASSQQALNTEAFF.

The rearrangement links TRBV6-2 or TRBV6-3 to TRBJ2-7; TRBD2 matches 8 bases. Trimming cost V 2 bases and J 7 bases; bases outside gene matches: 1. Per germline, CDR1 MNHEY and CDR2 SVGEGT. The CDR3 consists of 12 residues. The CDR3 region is CASSYTGGEQYF. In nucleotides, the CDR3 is TGTGCCAGCAGTTACACGGGGGGGGAGCAGTACTTC.

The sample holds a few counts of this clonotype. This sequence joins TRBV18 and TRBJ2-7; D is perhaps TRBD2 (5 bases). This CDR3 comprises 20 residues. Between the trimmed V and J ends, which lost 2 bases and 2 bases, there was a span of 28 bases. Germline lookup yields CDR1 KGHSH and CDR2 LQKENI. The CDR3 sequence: CASSPRRVSGPPDYTYEQYF. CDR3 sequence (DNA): TGTGCCAGCTCACCAAGGAGAGTCAGCGGTCCACCAGACTATACCTACGAGCAGTACTTC.

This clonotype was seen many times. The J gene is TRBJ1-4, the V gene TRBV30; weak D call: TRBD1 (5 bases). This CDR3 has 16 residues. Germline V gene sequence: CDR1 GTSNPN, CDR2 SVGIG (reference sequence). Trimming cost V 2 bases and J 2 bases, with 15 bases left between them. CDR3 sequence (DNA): TGTGCCTGGAGTAAAAAACCGGGGCCTACTAATGAAAAACTGTTTTTT. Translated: CAWSKKPGPTNEKLFF.

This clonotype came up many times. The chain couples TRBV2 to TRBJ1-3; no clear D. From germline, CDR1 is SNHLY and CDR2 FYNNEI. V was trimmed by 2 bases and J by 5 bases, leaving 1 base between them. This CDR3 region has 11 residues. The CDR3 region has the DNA TGTGCCAGCAGTGAACGAAACACCATATATTTT. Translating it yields CASSERNTIYF.

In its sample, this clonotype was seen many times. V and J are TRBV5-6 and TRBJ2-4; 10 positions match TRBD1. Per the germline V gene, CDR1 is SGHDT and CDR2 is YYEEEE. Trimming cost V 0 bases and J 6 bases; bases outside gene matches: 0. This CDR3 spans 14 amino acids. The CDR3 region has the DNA TGTGCCAGCAGCTTGGGGACAGGGGGAAACATTCAGTACTTC. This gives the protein CASSLGTGGNIQYF.

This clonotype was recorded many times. CDR3 protein: CAISSGQSTDTQYF. CDR3 nucleotides: TGTGCCATCAGTTCGGGACAGAGCACAGATACGCAGTATTTT. This chain connects TRBV10-3 to TRBJ2-3; TRBD1 matches at 7 bases. In germline, CDR1 is ENHRY, CDR2 SYGVKD. This CDR3 has 14 amino acids. V was clipped by 5 bases and J by 0 bases; unmatched bases: 2.

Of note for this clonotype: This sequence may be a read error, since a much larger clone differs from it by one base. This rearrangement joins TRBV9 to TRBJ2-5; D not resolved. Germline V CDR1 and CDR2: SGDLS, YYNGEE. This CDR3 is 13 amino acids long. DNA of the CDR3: TGTTCCAGCAGCGTATCGACTCAAGAGACCCAGTACTTC. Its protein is CSSSVSTQETQYF. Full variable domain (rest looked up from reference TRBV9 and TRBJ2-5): DSGVTQTPKHLITATGQRVTLRCSPRSGDLSVYWYQQSLDQGLQFLIQYYNGEERAKGNILERFSAQQFPDLHSELNLSSLELGDSALYFCSSSVSTQETQYFGPGTRLLVL.

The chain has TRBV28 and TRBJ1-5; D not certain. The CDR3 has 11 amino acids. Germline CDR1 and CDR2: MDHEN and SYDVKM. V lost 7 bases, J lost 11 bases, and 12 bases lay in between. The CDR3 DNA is TGTGCCAGCACGAACGCCGTTGCCCAGCATTTT. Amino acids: CASTNAVAQHF.

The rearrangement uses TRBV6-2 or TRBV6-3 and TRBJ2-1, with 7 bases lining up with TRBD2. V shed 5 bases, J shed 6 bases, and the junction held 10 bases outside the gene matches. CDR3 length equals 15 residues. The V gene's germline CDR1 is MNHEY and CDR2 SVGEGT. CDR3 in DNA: TGTGCCAGCAGTCAGACCCCCCCGGGGGGCAATGAGCAGTTCTTC. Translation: CASSQTPPGGNEQFF.

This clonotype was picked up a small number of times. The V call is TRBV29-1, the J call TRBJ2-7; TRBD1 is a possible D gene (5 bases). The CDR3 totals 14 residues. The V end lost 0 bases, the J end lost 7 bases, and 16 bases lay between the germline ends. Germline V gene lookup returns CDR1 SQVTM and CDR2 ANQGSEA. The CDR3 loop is CSVEDLATANEQYF. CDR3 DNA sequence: TGCAGCGTTGAAGATCTCGCGACAGCTAATGAGCAGTACTTC.